This T cell receptor (beta chain) is drawn from a study of CD8+CD57+ T cells in acquired aplastic anemia (dated by TCRdb to 2017 to 2018). For the study in its entirety: On average, sorted CD4+ and CD8+ cells yielded about 3 ug of extracted DNA, with a range of about 0.18 to 27.4 ug. A CD8+CD57+ expansion meant a frequency higher than the mean frequency seen in healthy subjects.

Patients chosen for sequencing had shown expansion of CD8+CD57+ cells by flow cytometry. Severe acquired aplastic anemia was diagnosed in all patients according to International Study of Aplastic Anemia and Agranulocytosis and Camitta criteria. No patient had received any therapy when blood was sampled. In this study, sorted CD4+ and CD8+ T cells from the blood of healthy subjects and of severe aplastic anemia patients had their TCR repertoires deep-sequenced. Patients were enrolled under clinicaltrials.gov protocols 00001620, 01623167, 00001397, 00071045, 00081523 and 00961064 in the USA. Ficoll-Paque density gradient centrifugation was used to isolate peripheral blood mononuclear cells. Before DNA was extracted, CD4+ and CD8+ T cells were sorted using either FACS or magnetic beads. On this clonotype: The clone's antigen remains unknown. No much larger clonotype is one base removed from it; base qualities were not supplied.

Genomic DNA served as template for TCR beta VDJ combination and CDR3 sequence profiling. An Illumina HiSeq 2000 was used for TCR repertoire sequencing. The paper's processing steps were these. Repertoire assessment relied on Simpson's diversity index, CDR3 size and DJ length profiles, and TRBV/TRBJ rearrangement plots. The most abundant DNA sequence in the deep sequencing data was defined as the immunodominant clone. CDR3 amino acid sequences were checked for sharing across subjects and were also compared against the VDJdb database and published repertoires. TCRdb reworked the public reads: Q25 trimming with fastp, MiXCR clone assembly, productive beta chains retained. Here each entry gathers all rows of one CDR3 protein and keeps the most common genes and DNA. In this record, the V and J calls reflect TCRdb's handling and not the investigators' own analysis. Here the sample has about 40,000 distinct CDR3 sequences; roughly three fifths occur a single time. 45% to 75% of the sample comes from the top ten.

CDR1 and CDR2 were assigned from the germline V gene (reference sequence) as WNHNN and SYGVQD. V and J are truncated by 2 bases and 8 bases respectively, leaving an intervening sequence of 18 bases. The CDR3 starts with the cysteine, ends with the phenylalanine, and has 15 residues. Just CDR3 DNA is preserved here, 45 bases in frame from base 1. What the research found in general, with its limitations: Some 31 CD8+ CDR3 sequences were shared between patients and controls but appeared highly expressed in patients and within their immunodominant clones. No significant difference in CD8+ Simpson's diversity was found between patients and healthy controls (P=0.060).

The V gene is TRBV10-1 and the J gene is TRBJ2-5; perhaps TRBD1 is the D gene, with 6 bases matching. The sequence was obtained from a human donor with aplastic anemia. Source material: sorted CD4+, CD8+, or CD8+CD57+ T cells (not recorded which) from PBMCs. The nucleotide sequence reads TGCGCCAGCAGTGAGAGTAGGCAGGGGATCAGTACCCAGTACTTC. Translation gives CASSESRQGISTQYF.